The text below deals with one TCR beta chain. The data were taken from a study of CD8+CD57+ T cells in acquired aplastic anemia. Study context: Mean yield of DNA from sorted CD4+ and CD8+ cells was 3 to 3.5 ug.

Genomic DNA, serving as template, underwent TCR beta VDJ and CDR3 profiling. TCRdb redid the calling of the reads with MiXCR, one entry per CDR3 protein. Among roughly 51,000 distinct CDR3 sequences, about 78% were seen once, and the ten largest hold under 40%. This CDR3 has 15 residues. Trimming removed 3 bases at V and 5 bases at J, with 11 bases between. Germline loops: CDR1 SNHLY, CDR2 FYNNEI. This chain connects TRBV2 to TRBJ1-6; D might be TRBD1 (5 bases). The sequenced sample consisted of sorted CD4+, CD8+, or CD8+CD57+ T cells (not recorded which) from PBMCs. This TCR was recovered from a human donor in good health, serving as a control. CDR3 sequence reads: CASSDRGVDNSPLHF. The CDR3 coding sequence is TGTGCCAGCAGTGATCGGGGGGTCGATAATTCACCCCTCCACTTT.